The 21 T cell receptor beta chains in this list originate from one sample, sequenced in a study of human T cells and chemical hapten exposure. Stated time point: patch test 2, 6 weeks after DPC sensitization. The treatment was: therapeutic diphenylcyclopropenone sensitization with weekly scalp DPC. TCRdb re-analysed the RACE reads in MiXCR, keeping a single row per CDR3 protein. This sample has tens of thousands of distinct CDR3 sequences, with 9.5% to 12% found just once. The sequencing used whole blood, collected in connection with sensitization to the hapten diphenylcyclopropenone (DPC). These receptors came from a man in his forties with alopecia areata. Some clones in this sample may be carry-over from other donors' samples.

In this sample, this clonotype turned up many times. This chain connects TRBV4-1 to TRBJ2-7, with 8 bases aligning to TRBD2. The CDR3 is 15 residues long. The germline V gene has CDR1 MGHRA and CDR2 YSYEKL. Trimming removed 0 bases from V and 6 bases from J; junction bases left unmatched: 7. The CDR3 DNA follows: TGCGCCAGCAGCCAAGACTTTGGGACTAGGCGCGAGCAGTACGTC. Protein sequence: CASSQDFGTRREQYV.

This clonotype appeared a few times. The chain uses TRBV20-1 and TRBJ2-1; no firm D call. Germline values: CDR1 DFQATT, CDR2 SNEGSKA (reference sequence). CDR3 length: 11 amino acids. Trimming left V 0 bases short and J 8 bases short, with 5 bases between. CDR3 residues: CSARDAHEQFF. The CDR3 nucleotides read TGCAGTGCTAGAGATGCCCATGAGCAGTTCTTC.

This chain uses TRBV3-1 with TRBJ2-3, with D possibly being TRBD2 (5 bases). V lost 4 bases and J 3 bases, leaving 17 bases between the germline ends. The CDR3 loop spans 16 amino acids. CDR1 is LGHDT and CDR2 is YNNKEL in the germline V gene (reference sequence). The CDR3 DNA follows: TGTGCCAGCAGCCGCCGACTAACTAAACTGACAGATACGCAGTATTTT. Translating it yields CASSRRLTKLTDTQYF.

The chain joins TRBV20-1 to TRBJ1-5; D unclear. Germline loops: CDR1 DFQATT, CDR2 SNEGSKA (reference sequence). Trimming pared 6 bases from V and 11 bases from J, leaving 14 bases between. The CDR3 is made up of 11 amino acids. CDR3 DNA sequence: TGCAGTGCCAGTAGGGAAAATACCCAGCATTTT. This gives the protein CSASRENTQHF.

The chain employs TRBV2 and TRBJ2-3; 9 bases fit TRBD1. The V gene end was trimmed by 5 bases and the J gene end by 3 bases; junction bases not matched to a gene: 9. In germline, CDR1 is SNHLY, CDR2 FYNNEI. The CDR3 covers 16 residues. CDR3 sequence: CASSIYRGQGTDTQYF. The CDR3 DNA reads TGTGCCAGCAGTATTTACAGGGGGCAAGGGACAGATACGCAGTATTTT.

CDR3 loop: CATSPTGGHNQPQHF. Written as DNA, the CDR3 is TGTGCCACCAGTCCAACAGGGGGACACAATCAGCCCCAGCATTTT. This chain links TRBV24-1 with TRBJ1-5, with 8 bases identical to TRBD1. CDR1 is KGHDR, CDR2 SFDVKD, per germline. V dropped 6 bases and J dropped 3; count of bases not matched to a gene: 6. The CDR3 spans 15 residues.

This clonotype showed up many times. The V call is TRBV20-1, the J call TRBJ2-3; 7 bases fit TRBD2. This CDR3 region has 13 residues. CDR1 DFQATT and CDR2 SNEGSKA come from the germline V gene (reference sequence). J lost 1 base, V lost 6 bases, and 4 bases had no gene match. CDR3 nucleotide sequence: TGCAGTGCAACAACTAGCGGCACAGATACGCAGTATTTT. Translation: CSATTSGTDTQYF.

This clonotype was picked up a small number of times. The chain uses TRBV5-6 and TRBJ2-3; D possibly corresponds to TRBD2 (6 bases). This CDR3 has 14 residues. In germline, CDR1 is SGHDT, CDR2 YYEEEE. Deletions cut 7 bases from V and 2 bases from J, with 14 bases between. The CDR3: CASGKAGNTDTQYF. DNA for the CDR3: TGTGCCAGCGGTAAGGCGGGAAACACAGATACGCAGTATTTT.

A few counts support this clonotype. This rearrangement joins TRBV6-1 to TRBJ2-7; 15 bases line up with TRBD2. The J segment lost 4 bases and the V segment lost 6 bases, leaving 7 bases of the junction unmatched. The CDR3 has 16 amino acids. CDR1 and CDR2 from the germline V gene are MNHNS and SASEGT. The CDR3 region has the DNA TGTGCCAGCAGGGGTGGGACTAGCGGGAGGTCGTACGAGCAGTACGTC. Its translation: CASRGGTSGRSYEQYV.

The V gene is TRBV18, the J gene TRBJ2-3; D is possibly TRBD2 (5 bases). CDR3 size: 14 residues. Germline V gives CDR1 KGHSH, CDR2 LQKENI. Trimming shortened V by 7 bases and J by 5 bases, and 16 bases separated the two germline ends. This CDR3 reads CASFPDGGGDTQYF. CDR3 nucleotides: TGTGCCAGCTTTCCGGACGGAGGCGGAGATACGCAGTATTTT.

The V gene is TRBV6-2 or TRBV6-3, the J gene TRBJ2-1; the match to TRBD2 covers 11 bases. V was pared by 6 bases and J by 6 bases, with 7 bases of the junction left unmatched. Germline loops: CDR1 MNHEY, CDR2 SVGEGT. The CDR3 contains 15 residues. The CDR3 DNA follows: TGTGCCAGCAGCACACTAGCGGGAGTAGGCAATGAGCAGTTCTTC. It encodes CASSTLAGVGNEQFF.

This clonotype has more than one count but fewer than ten. This chain connects TRBV12-3 or TRBV12-4 to TRBJ1-5; a weak D match, TRBD1 (6 bases). V was clipped by 1 base and J by 3 bases, with 10 bases between them. The CDR3 is 15 residues long. CDR3 nucleotide sequence: TGTGCCAGCAGTTTAGTCCGGGACAACAATCAGCCCCAGCATTTT. It encodes CASSLVRDNNQPQHF.

This clonotype was seen a few times. This rearrangement joins TRBV7-9 to TRBJ1-2; a weak D match, TRBD1 (6 bases). This CDR3 is 13 amino acids long. Per germline, CDR1 SEHNR and CDR2 FQNEAQ (reference sequence). The CDR3 DNA sequence: TGTGTCAGTCAGGGGCAGGCCGGAACTGGCTACACCTTC. Translated, it gives CVSQGQAGTGYTF.

In its sample, this clonotype was seen a few times. The V gene is TRBV28, the J gene TRBJ1-1, with TRBD1 as a possible D gene (5 bases). The CDR3 spans 14 residues. Germline V lookup: CDR1 MDHEN, CDR2 SYDVKM. Deletions cut 3 bases from V and 1 base from J, with 9 bases between. The CDR3 DNA follows: TGTGCCAGCAGTTTCACCAGGGCGAACACTGAAGCTTTCTTT. Translating gives CASSFTRANTEAFF.

This chain uses TRBV29-1 with TRBJ2-7; D not certain. Germline V lookup: CDR1 SQVTM, CDR2 ANQGSEA. The CDR3 is 11 amino acids. Trimming pared 6 bases from V and 9 bases from J, leaving 15 bases between. DNA for the CDR3: TGCAGCGTCAACGTTCGGGCCTCGCAGTACGTC. This translates into CSVNVRASQYV.

This clonotype was counted at least ten times. The chain uses TRBV9 and TRBJ2-3; D ambiguous. This CDR3 is 12 amino acids long. The V end was cut by 0 bases, the J end by 6 bases, with 5 bases between. CDR1 is SGDLS, CDR2 YYNGEE, per germline. CDR3 region: CASSVGQDTQYF. DNA of the CDR3: TGTGCCAGCAGCGTAGGGCAGGATACGCAGTATTTT.

This clonotype was counted between two and nine times. The chain links TRBV27 to TRBJ2-2; weak D call: TRBD2 (6 bases). Germline V gene sequence: CDR1 MNHEY, CDR2 SMNVEV (reference sequence). The germline V and J ends were trimmed by 2 bases and 0 bases, with 13 bases remaining between them. CDR3 length: 17 residues. The CDR3 nucleotides are TGTGCCAGCAGTTTACGCAGGGACTTCGCGAACACCGGGGAGCTGTTTTTT. This sequence encodes CASSLRRDFANTGELFF.

This clonotype has a handful of counts. V gene TRBV6-5 combines with J gene TRBJ2-1; the match to TRBD1 covers 7 bases. Per the germline V gene, CDR1 is MNHEY and CDR2 is SVGAGI. The V gene end was trimmed by 6 bases and the J gene end by 6 bases; junction bases not matched to a gene: 11. The CDR3 has 15 amino acids. DNA for the CDR3: TGTGCCAGCAGCTCCGACAGGGTGGCTCTCAATGAGCAGTTCTTC. Translating gives CASSSDRVALNEQFF.

V gene TRBV12-3 or TRBV12-4 combines with J gene TRBJ1-2; D remains ambiguous. The CDR3 sequence is 13 residues long. Trimming shortened V by 6 bases and J by 1 base, and 9 bases separated the two germline ends. The CDR3 here is CASSVLDNYGYTF. CDR3 in DNA: TGTGCCAGCAGCGTACTCGATAACTATGGCTACACCTTC.

This clonotype was counted only a few times. The gene calls are TRBV6-6 and TRBJ1-5; perhaps TRBD1 as D (5 bases). Trimming cost V 7 bases and J 4 bases, with 14 bases left between them. The CDR3 runs to 14 residues. The V gene's germline CDR1 is MNHNY and CDR2 SVGAGI (reference sequence). Here the CDR3 DNA reads TGTGCCAGCAACCGGGGCTGGCGGAATCAGCCCCAGCATTTT. Translated: CASNRGWRNQPQHF.

This clonotype appeared a few times. The chain links TRBV7-2 to TRBJ2-5, with 15 nucleotides matching TRBD2. After removal of 4 bases from V and 5 bases from J, the junction contained 8 bases not matched to a gene. Germline V gene sequence: CDR1 SGHTA, CDR2 FQGNSA. This CDR3 has 17 amino acids. For the CDR3, the DNA is TGTGCCAGCAGCTCAACCTGGACTAGCGGGAGGGGGGAGACCCAGTACTTC. This sequence encodes CASSSTWTSGRGETQYF. Full variable domain (missing parts from reference TRBV7-2 and TRBJ2-5): GAGVSQSPSNKVTEKGKDVELRCDPISGHTALYWYRQSLGQGLEFLIYFQGNSAPDKSGLPSDRFSAERTGGSVSTLTIQRTQQEDSAVYLCASSSTWTSGRGETQYFGPGTRLLVL.